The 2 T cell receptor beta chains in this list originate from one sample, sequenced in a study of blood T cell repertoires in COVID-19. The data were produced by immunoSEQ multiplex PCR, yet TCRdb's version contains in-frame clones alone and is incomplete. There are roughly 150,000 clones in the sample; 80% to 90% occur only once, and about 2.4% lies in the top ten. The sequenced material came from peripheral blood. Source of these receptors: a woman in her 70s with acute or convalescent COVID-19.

The CDR3 here is CATSKRNQGARETQYF. For the CDR3, the DNA is TGTGCCACCAGCAAGAGAAACCAGGGGGCGCGGGAGACCCAGTACTTC. The chain recombines TRBV15 with TRBJ2-5; 8 bases are a match to TRBD1. CDR1 and CDR2 (germline): LNHNV, YYDKDF (reference sequence). This CDR3 has 16 amino acids. V gave up 4 bases and J gave up 5 bases; unmatched junction bases: 12.

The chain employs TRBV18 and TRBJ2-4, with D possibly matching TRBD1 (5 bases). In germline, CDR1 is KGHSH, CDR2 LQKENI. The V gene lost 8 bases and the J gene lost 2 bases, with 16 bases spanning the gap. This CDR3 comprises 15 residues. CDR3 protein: CASVDTLGSKNIQYF. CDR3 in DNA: TGTGCCAGCGTGGACACCCTTGGGTCCAAAAACATTCAGTACTTC.